The rows below give T cell receptor beta chains drawn from one sample of a study of CD8+CD57+ T cells in acquired aplastic anemia. TCRdb reanalysed the reads using MiXCR and keeps one entry per CDR3 protein. Of approximately 300,000 distinct CDR3 sequences in the sample, roughly 61% are singletons; the top ten hold 1% to 1.5%. The sequenced sample was sorted CD4+, CD8+, or CD8+CD57+ T cells (not recorded which) from PBMCs. The receptors originated from a human donor with aplastic anemia. The conserved cysteine and the conserved F or W are not part of the CDR3 here.

ASSLGVSLNEKLF	TRBV7-8	TRBJ1-4
ASTLDGSSYEQY	TRBV5-8	TRBJ2-7
SAREQGAETQY	TRBV20-1	TRBJ2-5
AISNSGGASYGYT	TRBV10-3	TRBJ1-2
ASSLSGNPTGELF	TRBV5-1	TRBJ2-2
ASSPPGQIYEQY	TRBV18	TRBJ2-7
ASSISSGGGTDTQY	TRBV19	TRBJ2-3
ASSSSGRGETQY	TRBV7-3	TRBJ2-5
ATSRDKSRVGGSEKY	TRBV15	TRBJ2-7
ASSDRWGTGELF	TRBV10-1	TRBJ2-2
ASSPRTSTDTQY	TRBV2	TRBJ2-3
ASSLDYEQY	TRBV5-5	TRBJ2-7
ASSFTGKGEQY	TRBV7-6	TRBJ2-7
ATSNPYEQY	TRBV15	TRBJ2-7
ASNLGGGTETQY	TRBV7-2	TRBJ2-5
SANGLGGPVYNEQF	TRBV20-1	TRBJ2-1
ASSLDSETQY	TRBV11-3	TRBJ2-5
ASSLRVHTGGAQY	TRBV7-9	TRBJ2-5
SARDLGAQETQY	TRBV20-1	TRBJ2-5
ASSLRGQAGTGELF	TRBV5-1	TRBJ2-2
ASSEGGRQGYGYT	TRBV2	TRBJ1-2
ASSTAGTPEAF	TRBV2	TRBJ1-1
ARDSLRSRTDTQY	TRBV7-6	TRBJ2-3
ASSPGRLIVVPQH	TRBV7-8	TRBJ1-5
SARSRRGTYEQY	TRBV20-1	TRBJ2-7
SADSDFDNEQF	TRBV20-1	TRBJ2-1
ASRPLSGQPQH	TRBV7-9	TRBJ1-5
ASSTIGLAGVGELF	TRBV5-1	TRBJ2-2
ATNREPSRTYEQY	TRBV15	TRBJ2-7
ASRPLAGGYNELF	TRBV12-3/TRBV12-4	TRBJ2-1
ASSGEQGYNQPQH	TRBV7-9	TRBJ1-5
ATSVLPLWAGLSPLH	TRBV24-1	TRBJ1-6
ASSTPYEQY	TRBV19	TRBJ2-7
ASSFSQEGREGGYT	TRBV7-3	TRBJ1-2
SASLIVNTEAF	TRBV20-1	TRBJ1-1
ASSRGTSGPGEQY	TRBV7-9	TRBJ2-7
ASKSQGDVGTQY	TRBV2	TRBJ2-5
ASSQPGQGPRSPLH	TRBV3-1	TRBJ1-6
SAPGSSSDSNQPQH	TRBV20-1	TRBJ1-5
ASSESRRAGLYGYT	TRBV10-1	TRBJ1-2
ATSRDRPTSGRSYEQY	TRBV15	TRBJ2-7
ASSLGLAGVEQF	TRBV11-2	TRBJ2-1
SAEDSQNQPQH	TRBV20-1	TRBJ1-5
ASSLDLTVEAF	TRBV7-2	TRBJ1-1
SARRASSPYEQY	TRBV20-1	TRBJ2-7
ASSPGTGASPLH	TRBV7-3	TRBJ1-6
ASSLRAENTEAF	TRBV5-1	TRBJ1-1